The 9 T cell receptor beta chains below come from one sample, sequenced in a study of T cells in localized non-small cell lung cancer. Assay used: immunoSEQ multiplex PCR; TCRdb lists only in-frame clones, some missing. The profile shows tens of thousands of clones, about nine tenths of them singletons. The specimen comprised peripheral blood mononuclear cells, sampled before any cancer treatment. Receptors were obtained from an older male donor with stage II lung adenocarcinoma.

The V gene is TRBV10-3, the J gene TRBJ1-5, with D perhaps TRBD1 (5 bases). V lost 0 bases, J lost 5 bases, and 11 bases lay in between. This CDR3 is 15 amino acids long. CDR1 ENHRY and CDR2 SYGVKD come from the germline V gene. CDR3 sequence: CAISESGQSHQPQHF. The CDR3 nucleotides are TGTGCCATCAGTGAGTCGGGGCAAAGCCATCAGCCCCAGCATTTT.

The chain joins TRBV28 to TRBJ1-3, with TRBD1 as a possible D gene (5 bases). Trimming took 7 bases from V and 3 from J, leaving 16 bases between them. There are 15 residues in the CDR3. From germline, CDR1 is MDHEN and CDR2 SYDVKM. DNA of the CDR3: TGTGCCAGCACCTTCCCGTCAGGGATTGGAAACACCATATATTTT. Amino acid sequence: CASTFPSGIGNTIYF.

The DNA for the CDR3 is TGTGCCAGCAGTTCGCTCTGGGCGGACACAGATACGCAGTATTTT. Residues: CASSSLWADTDTQYF. The chain uses TRBV11-2 and TRBJ2-3; the D is unclear. V lost 6 bases and J 2 bases, leaving 15 bases between the germline ends. The CDR3 length is 15 residues. The germline V gene has CDR1 SGHAT and CDR2 FQNNGV.

V and J are TRBV27 and TRBJ2-1, with D possibly TRBD2 on 6 matching bases. The germline gives CDR1 MNHEY, CDR2 SMNVEV (reference sequence). V lost 4 bases and J 1 base, leaving 17 bases between the germline ends. This CDR3 has 17 amino acids. The CDR3 nucleotides are TGTGCCAGCAGTTCTTCTCGGGGGATCTTTTCCTACAATGAGCAGTTCTTC. This sequence encodes CASSSSRGIFSYNEQFF.

The table lists this clone with a count of one. J is TRBJ2-7 and V is TRBV5-6; 9 bases agree with TRBD1. Germline V CDR1 and CDR2: SGHDT, YYEEEE. The CDR3 length is 16 residues. V trimming: 1 base; J trimming: 3 bases; junction bases outside the gene matches: 8. The CDR3 loop reads CASSLLSGDRVYEQYF. The CDR3 DNA follows: TGTGCCAGCAGCTTGTTATCCGGGGACAGGGTCTACGAGCAGTACTTC.

The table lists this clone with a few counts. The chain employs TRBV18 and TRBJ2-5; D gene uncertain. V was clipped by 2 bases and J by 1 base, with 11 bases between them. Germline V CDR1 and CDR2: KGHSH, LQKENI. The CDR3 extends over 15 amino acids. In DNA, the CDR3 is TGTGCCAGCTCACCAAACCAAGGGTCCCAAGAGACCCAGTACTTC. Its translation: CASSPNQGSQETQYF.

This chain uses TRBV2 with TRBJ2-1; 7 bases agree with TRBD1. V shed 7 bases, J shed 7 bases, and the junction held 7 bases outside the gene matches. This CDR3 spans 13 amino acids. CDR1 SNHLY and CDR2 FYNNEI come from the germline V gene. CDR3 residues: CASKTGLGNEQFF. The DNA of the CDR3 is TGTGCCAGCAAGACAGGGCTGGGTAATGAGCAGTTCTTC.

This clone was seen only once. The chain has TRBV27 and TRBJ2-7; D gene unclear. V was trimmed by 6 bases and J by 3 bases, leaving 6 bases between them. The CDR3 length is 11 residues. The germline gives CDR1 MNHEY, CDR2 SMNVEV (reference sequence). DNA of the CDR3: TGTGCCAGCAGGGCCGGCTACGAGCAGTACTTC. The encoded protein is CASRAGYEQYF.

This clone came up a few times. The chain has TRBV4-1 and TRBJ1-2; D gene uncertain. The germline V and J ends were trimmed by 0 bases and 1 base, with 12 bases remaining between them. The CDR3 is made up of 16 amino acids. Germline V gene lookup returns CDR1 MGHRA and CDR2 YSYEKL. CDR3: CASSQEEVANNYGYTF. CDR3 bases: TGCGCCAGCAGCCAAGAGGAAGTGGCTAATAACTATGGCTACACCTTC.